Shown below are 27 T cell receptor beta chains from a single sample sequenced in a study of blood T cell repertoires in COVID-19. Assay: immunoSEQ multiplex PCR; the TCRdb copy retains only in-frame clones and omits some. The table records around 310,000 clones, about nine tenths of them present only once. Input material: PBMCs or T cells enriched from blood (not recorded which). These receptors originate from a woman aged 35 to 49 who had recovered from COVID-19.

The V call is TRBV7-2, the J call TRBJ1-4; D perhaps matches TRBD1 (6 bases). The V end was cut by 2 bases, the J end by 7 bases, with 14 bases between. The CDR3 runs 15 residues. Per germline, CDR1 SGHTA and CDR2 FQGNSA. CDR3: CASSLQGTLGEKLFF. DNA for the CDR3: TGTGCCAGCAGCTTACAGGGGACCCTAGGTGAAAAACTGTTTTTT.

As DNA, the CDR3 is TGTGCCAGCAGTGAAGGGACAGGCACAGATACGCAGTATTTT. It is translated as CASSEGTGTDTQYF. The gene calls are TRBV2 and TRBJ2-3; D may be TRBD1 (6 bases). CDR1 is SNHLY and CDR2 is FYNNEI in the germline V gene. Trimming took off 1 base at V and 1 base at J, with 6 bases between the two ends. The CDR3 loop spans 14 amino acids.

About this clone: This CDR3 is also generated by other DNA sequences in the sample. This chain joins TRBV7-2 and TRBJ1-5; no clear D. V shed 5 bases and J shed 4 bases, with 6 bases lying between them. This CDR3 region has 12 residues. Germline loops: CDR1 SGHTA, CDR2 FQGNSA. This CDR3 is CASSRSNQPQHF. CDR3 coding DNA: TGTGCCAGCAGCCGGTCAAATCAGCCCCAGCATTTT.

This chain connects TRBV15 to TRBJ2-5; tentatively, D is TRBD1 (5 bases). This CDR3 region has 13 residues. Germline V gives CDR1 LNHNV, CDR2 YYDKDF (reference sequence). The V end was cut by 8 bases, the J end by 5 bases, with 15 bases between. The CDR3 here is CATRRGAGETQYF. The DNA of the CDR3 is TGTGCCACCCGAAGGGGCGCAGGGGAGACCCAGTACTTC. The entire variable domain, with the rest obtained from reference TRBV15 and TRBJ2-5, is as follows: DAMVIQNPRYQVTQFGKPVTLSCSQTLNHNVMYWYQQKSSQAPKLLFHYYDKDFNNEADTPDNFQSRRPNTSFCFLDIRSPGLGDTAMYLCATRRGAGETQYFGPGTRLLVL.

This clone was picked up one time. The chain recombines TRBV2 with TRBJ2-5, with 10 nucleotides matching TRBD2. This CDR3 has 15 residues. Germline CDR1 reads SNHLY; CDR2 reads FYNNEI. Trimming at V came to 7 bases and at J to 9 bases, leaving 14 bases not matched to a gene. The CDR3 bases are TGTGCCAGCACTTCAAGTAGCGGGAGGCCCTTGGCCCAGTACTTC. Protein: CASTSSSGRPLAQYF.

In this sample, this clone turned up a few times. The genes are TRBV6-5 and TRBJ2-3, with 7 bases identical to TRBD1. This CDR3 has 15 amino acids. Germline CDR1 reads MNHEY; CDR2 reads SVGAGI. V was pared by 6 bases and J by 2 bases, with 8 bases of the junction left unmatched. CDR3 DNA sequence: TGTGCCAGCAGACCGGGACAGTGGATCACAGATACGCAGTATTTT. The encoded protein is CASRPGQWITDTQYF.

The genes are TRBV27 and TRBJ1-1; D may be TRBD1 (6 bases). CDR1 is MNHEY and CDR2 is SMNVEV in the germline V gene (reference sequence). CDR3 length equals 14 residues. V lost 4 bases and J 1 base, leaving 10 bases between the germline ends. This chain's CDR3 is CASSSRGTNTEAFF. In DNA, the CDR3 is TGTGCCAGCAGTTCTAGGGGGACGAACACTGAAGCTTTCTTT.

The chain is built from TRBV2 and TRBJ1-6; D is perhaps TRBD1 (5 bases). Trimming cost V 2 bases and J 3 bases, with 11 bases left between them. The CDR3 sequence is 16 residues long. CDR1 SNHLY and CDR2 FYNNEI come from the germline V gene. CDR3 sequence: CASSEWGRFYNSPLHF. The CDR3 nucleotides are TGTGCCAGCAGTGAATGGGGCAGGTTCTATAATTCACCCCTCCACTTT.

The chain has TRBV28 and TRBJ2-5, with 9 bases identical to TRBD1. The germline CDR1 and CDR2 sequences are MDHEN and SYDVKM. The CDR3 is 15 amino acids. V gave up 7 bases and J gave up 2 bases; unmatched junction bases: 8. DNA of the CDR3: TGTGCCAGCACTGAGACAGGGGGATTACAAGAGACCCAGTACTTC. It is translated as CASTETGGLQETQYF.

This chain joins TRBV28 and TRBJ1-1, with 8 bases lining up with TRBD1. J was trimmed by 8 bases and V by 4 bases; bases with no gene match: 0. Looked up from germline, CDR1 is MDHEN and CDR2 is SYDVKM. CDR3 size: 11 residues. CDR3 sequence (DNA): TGTGCCAGCAGTTGGGACAGGGAAGCTTTCTTT. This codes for CASSWDREAFF. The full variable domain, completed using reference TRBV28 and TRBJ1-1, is DVKVTQSSRYLVKRTGEKVFLECVQDMDHENMFWYRQDPGLGLRLIYFSYDVKMKEKGDIPEGYSVSREKKERFSLILESASTNQTSMYLCASSWDREAFFGQGTRLTVV.

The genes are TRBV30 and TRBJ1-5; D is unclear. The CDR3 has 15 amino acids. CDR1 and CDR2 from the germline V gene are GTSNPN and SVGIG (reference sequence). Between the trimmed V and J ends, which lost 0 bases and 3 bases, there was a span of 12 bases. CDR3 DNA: TGTGCCTGGAGTGTTAGGAGAGGGCTCAATCAGCCCCAGCATTTT. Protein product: CAWSVRRGLNQPQHF.

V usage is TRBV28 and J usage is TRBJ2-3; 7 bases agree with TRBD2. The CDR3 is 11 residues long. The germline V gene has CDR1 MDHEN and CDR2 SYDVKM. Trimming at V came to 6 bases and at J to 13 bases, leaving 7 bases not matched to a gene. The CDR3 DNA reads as TGTGCCAGCAGAGCGAGCGGGGTAAAGTATTTT. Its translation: CASRASGVKYF.

CDR3 bases: TGTGCCAGCAGCTCCATCTCGGGGTACTACGAGCAGTACTTC. It encodes CASSSISGYYEQYF. This chain connects TRBV7-2 to TRBJ2-7; tentatively, D is TRBD2 (5 bases). CDR3 size: 14 residues. Germline assignment: CDR1 SGHTA and CDR2 FQGNSA. Between the trimmed V and J ends, which lost 4 bases and 3 bases, there was a span of 13 bases. Supplemented by reference TRBV7-2 and TRBJ2-7, the full variable domain reads GAGVSQSPSNKVTEKGKDVELRCDPISGHTALYWYRQSLGQGLEFLIYFQGNSAPDKSGLPSDRFSAERTGGSVSTLTIQRTQQEDSAVYLCASSSISGYYEQYFGPGTRLTVT.

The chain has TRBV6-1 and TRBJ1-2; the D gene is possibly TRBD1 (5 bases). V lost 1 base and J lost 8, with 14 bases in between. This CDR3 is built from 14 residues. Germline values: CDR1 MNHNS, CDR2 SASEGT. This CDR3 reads CASSEGLGGEGYTF. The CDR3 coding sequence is TGTGCCAGCAGTGAAGGCTTGGGGGGGGAGGGCTACACCTTC.

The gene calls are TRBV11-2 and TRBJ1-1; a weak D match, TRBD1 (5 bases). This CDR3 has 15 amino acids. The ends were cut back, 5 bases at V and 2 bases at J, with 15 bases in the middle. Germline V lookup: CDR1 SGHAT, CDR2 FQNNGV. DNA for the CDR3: TGTGCCAGCAGCCGGATCGGGGCGGGAAACACTGAAGCTTTCTTT. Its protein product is CASSRIGAGNTEAFF.

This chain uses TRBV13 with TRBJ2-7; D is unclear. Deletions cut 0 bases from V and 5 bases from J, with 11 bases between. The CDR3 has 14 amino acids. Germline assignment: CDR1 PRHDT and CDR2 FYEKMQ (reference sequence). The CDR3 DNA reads TGTGCCAGCAGCTTAGGATTCCTAACTAACGAGCAGTACTTC. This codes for CASSLGFLTNEQYF.

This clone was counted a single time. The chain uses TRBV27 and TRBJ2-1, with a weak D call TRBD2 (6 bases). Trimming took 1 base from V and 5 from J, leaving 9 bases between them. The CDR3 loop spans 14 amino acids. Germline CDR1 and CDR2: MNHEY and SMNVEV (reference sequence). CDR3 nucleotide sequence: TGTGCCAGCAGTTTATTGCCGGGGGACAATGAGCAGTTCTTC. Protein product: CASSLLPGDNEQFF.

The CDR3 region is CASSSAGPSYEQYF. The CDR3 DNA is TGTGCCAGCAGTTCAGCGGGCCCCTCCTACGAGCAGTACTTC. This chain links TRBV27 with TRBJ2-7, with D possibly TRBD2 on 6 matching bases. Per germline, CDR1 MNHEY and CDR2 SMNVEV (reference sequence). This CDR3 is 14 amino acids long. V lost 4 bases, J lost 0 bases, and 10 bases lay in between.

CDR3 sequence (DNA): TGTGCCAGCAGTCAACAGGGGGCGATCTATGGCTACACCTTC. It translates to CASSQQGAIYGYTF. The chain employs TRBV6-2 or TRBV6-3 and TRBJ1-2, with 9 bases lining up with TRBD1. J was trimmed by 4 bases and V by 5 bases; bases with no gene match: 5. The CDR3 consists of 14 residues. Looked up from germline, CDR1 is MNHEY and CDR2 is SVGEGT.

The CDR3 spells CATSGEGGYGYTF. In DNA form, the CDR3 reads TGTGCCACCAGTGGAGAGGGTGGCTATGGCTACACCTTC. The chain has TRBV24-1 and TRBJ1-2; D is ambiguous. CDR1 KGHDR and CDR2 SFDVKD come from the germline V gene. This CDR3 comprises 13 residues. Trimming took off 5 bases at V and 4 bases at J, with 10 bases between the two ends.

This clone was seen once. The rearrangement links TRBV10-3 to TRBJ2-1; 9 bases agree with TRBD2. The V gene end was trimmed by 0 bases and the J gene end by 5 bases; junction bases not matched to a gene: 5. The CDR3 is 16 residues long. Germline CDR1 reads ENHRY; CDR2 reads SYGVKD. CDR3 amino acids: CAISESGGGANNEQFF. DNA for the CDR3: TGTGCCATCAGTGAGTCGGGCGGGGGGGCTAACAATGAGCAGTTCTTC.

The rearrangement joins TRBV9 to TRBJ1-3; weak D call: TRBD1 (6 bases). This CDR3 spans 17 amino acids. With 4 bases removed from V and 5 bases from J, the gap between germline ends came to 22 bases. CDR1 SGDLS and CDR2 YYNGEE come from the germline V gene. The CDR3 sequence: CASSPPTGSGLRNTIYF. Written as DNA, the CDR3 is TGTGCCAGCAGCCCCCCTACAGGGTCCGGACTGAGAAACACCATATATTTT.

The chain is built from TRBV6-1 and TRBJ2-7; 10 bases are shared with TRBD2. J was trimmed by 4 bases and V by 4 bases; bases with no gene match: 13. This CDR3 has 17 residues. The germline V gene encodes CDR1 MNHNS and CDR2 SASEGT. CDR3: CASSGASGSAALYEQYF. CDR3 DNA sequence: TGTGCCAGCAGTGGGGCTAGCGGGAGCGCCGCGTTGTACGAGCAGTACTTC.

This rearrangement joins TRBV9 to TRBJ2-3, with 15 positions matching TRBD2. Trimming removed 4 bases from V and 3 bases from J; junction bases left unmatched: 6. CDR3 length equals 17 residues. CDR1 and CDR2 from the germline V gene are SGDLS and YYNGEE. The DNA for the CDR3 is TGTGCCAGCAGCCTTGGGACTAGCGGGGGGTTGACAGATACGCAGTATTTT. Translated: CASSLGTSGGLTDTQYF.

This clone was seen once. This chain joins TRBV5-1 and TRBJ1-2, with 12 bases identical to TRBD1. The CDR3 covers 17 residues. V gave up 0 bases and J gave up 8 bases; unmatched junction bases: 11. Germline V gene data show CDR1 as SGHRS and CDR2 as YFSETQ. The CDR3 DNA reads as TGCGCCAGCAGCTTGGAGGGGACAGGGGGCGCTGGGGACGGCTACACCTTC. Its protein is CASSLEGTGGAGDGYTF. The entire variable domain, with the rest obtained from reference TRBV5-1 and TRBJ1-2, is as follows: KAGVTQTPRYLIKTRGQQVTLSCSPISGHRSVSWYQQTPGQGLQFLFEYFSETQRNKGNFPGRFSGRQFSNSRSEMNVSTLELGDSALYLCASSLEGTGGAGDGYTFGSGTRLTVV.

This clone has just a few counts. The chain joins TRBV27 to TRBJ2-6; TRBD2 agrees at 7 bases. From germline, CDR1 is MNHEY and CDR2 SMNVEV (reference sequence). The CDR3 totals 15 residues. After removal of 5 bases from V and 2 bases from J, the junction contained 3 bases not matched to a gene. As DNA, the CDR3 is TGTGCCAGCAGTCTAGGGACTACTGGGGCCAACGTCCTGACTTTC. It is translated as CASSLGTTGANVLTF.

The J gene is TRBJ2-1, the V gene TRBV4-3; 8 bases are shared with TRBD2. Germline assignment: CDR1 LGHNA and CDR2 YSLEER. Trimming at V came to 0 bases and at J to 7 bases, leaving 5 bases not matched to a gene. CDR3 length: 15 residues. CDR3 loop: CASSQDAAGVNEQFF. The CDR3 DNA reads TGCGCCAGCAGCCAAGATGCAGCGGGAGTGAATGAGCAGTTCTTC.